The source of this T cell receptor (beta chain) is a study of T cell responses to AZD1222 COVID-19 vaccine. Study-level results: Clonal diversity may have been underestimated in mostly white British donors. Among those given AZD1222, only 6 or 7 were seropositive at baseline.

Note on this clone: Its cognate antigen is unknown.

The assay was immunoSEQ multiplex PCR, and TCRdb's table has in-frame clones only and misses some. Counted here are some 52,000 clones, roughly 90% occurring once; the ten biggest clones make up approximately 2.6%. The source of this sequence is an adult who received the AZD1222 COVID-19 vaccine. Material: peripheral blood, obtained 28 days after the second AZD1222 dose.

The CDR3 DNA is TGCAGCGCCGAAGGGACAGGGGTCTACGAGCAGTACTTC. As protein: CSAEGTGVYEQYF. The chain recombines TRBV29-1 with TRBJ2-7, with TRBD1 identical over 10 bases. Germline values: CDR1 SQVTM, CDR2 ANQGSEA. Trimming at V came to 7 bases and at J to 3 bases, leaving 6 bases not matched to a gene. The CDR3 runs to 13 residues.